This T cell receptor (beta chain) was captured by sequencing in a study of blood T cell repertoires in COVID-19. Turning to the study itself: T cells, B-cell-depleted T cells, or PBMCs provided the cDNA or gDNA that served as material.

Patients at the Seattle site were enrolled during active infection and followed longitudinally. Authors' analysis steps: The assay estimated nucleated cells by amplifying reference gene primers. Measured with immunoSEQ multiplex PCR; TCRdb has only the in-frame clones, and not every one. That table furnishes V, J and clone size, whereas the DNA furnished D and trimming. The table lists approximately 190,000 clones, about 80% of them singletons, with about 8% in the top ten. The V end was cut by 3 bases, the J end by 1 base, with 13 bases between. Germline V gives CDR1 SGHTA, CDR2 FQGNSA. The length of the CDR3 is 15 residues.

The specimen was peripheral blood. The chain uses TRBV7-2 and TRBJ2-7; perhaps TRBD2 as D (6 bases). This TCR was sampled from a woman aged 55-70 years with COVID-19, enrolled during active disease. This chain's CDR3 is CASSLPEGPSYEQYF. CDR3 DNA: TGTGCCAGCAGCTTGCCGGAGGGACCTTCCTACGAGCAGTACTTC.